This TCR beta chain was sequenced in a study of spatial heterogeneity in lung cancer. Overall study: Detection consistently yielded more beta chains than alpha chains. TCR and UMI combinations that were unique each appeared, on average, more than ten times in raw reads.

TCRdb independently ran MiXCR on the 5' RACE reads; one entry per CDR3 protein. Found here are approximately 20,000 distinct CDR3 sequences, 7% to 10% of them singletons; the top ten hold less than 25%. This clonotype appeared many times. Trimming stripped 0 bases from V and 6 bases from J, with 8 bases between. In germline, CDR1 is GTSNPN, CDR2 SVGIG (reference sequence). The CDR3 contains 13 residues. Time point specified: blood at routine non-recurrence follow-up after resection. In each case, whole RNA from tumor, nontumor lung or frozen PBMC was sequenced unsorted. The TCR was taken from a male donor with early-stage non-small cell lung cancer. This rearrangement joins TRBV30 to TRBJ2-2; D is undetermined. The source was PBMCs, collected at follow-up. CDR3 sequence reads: CAWSVRVAGELFF. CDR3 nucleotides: TGTGCCTGGAGTGTAAGGGTCGCCGGGGAGCTGTTTTTT.